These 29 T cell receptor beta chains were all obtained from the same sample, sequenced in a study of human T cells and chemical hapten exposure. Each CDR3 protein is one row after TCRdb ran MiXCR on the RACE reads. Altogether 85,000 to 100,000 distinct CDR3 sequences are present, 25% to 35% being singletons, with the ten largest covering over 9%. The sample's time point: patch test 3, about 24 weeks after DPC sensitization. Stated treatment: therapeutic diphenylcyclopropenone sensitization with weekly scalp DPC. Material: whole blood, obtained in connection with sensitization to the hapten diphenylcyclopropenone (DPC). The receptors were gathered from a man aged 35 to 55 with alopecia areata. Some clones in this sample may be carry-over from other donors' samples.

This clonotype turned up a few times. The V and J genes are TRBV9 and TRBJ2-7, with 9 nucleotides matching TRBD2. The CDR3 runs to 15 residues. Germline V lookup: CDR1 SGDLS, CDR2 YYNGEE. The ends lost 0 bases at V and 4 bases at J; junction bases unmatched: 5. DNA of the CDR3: TGTGCCAGCAGCGTAGATGCGGGAGGGAGATACGAGCAGTACTTC. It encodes CASSVDAGGRYEQYF.

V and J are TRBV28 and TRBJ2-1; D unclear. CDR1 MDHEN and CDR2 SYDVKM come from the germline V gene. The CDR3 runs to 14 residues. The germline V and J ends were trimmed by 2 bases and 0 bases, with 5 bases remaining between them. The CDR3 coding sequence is TGTGCCAGCAGTTTAGTACCCTCCTACAATGAGCAGTTCTTC. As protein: CASSLVPSYNEQFF.

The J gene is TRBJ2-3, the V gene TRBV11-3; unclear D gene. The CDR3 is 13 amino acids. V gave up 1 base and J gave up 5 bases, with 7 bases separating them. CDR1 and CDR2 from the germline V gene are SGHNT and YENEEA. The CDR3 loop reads CASSLGLGDTQYF. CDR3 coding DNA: TGTGCCAGCAGCTTAGGCCTAGGAGATACGCAGTATTTT.

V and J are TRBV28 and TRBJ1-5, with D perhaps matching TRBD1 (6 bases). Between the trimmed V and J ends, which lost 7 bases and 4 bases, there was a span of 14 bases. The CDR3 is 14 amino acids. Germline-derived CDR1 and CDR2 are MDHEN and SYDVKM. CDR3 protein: CASTVQGGNQPQHF. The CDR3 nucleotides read TGTGCCAGCACTGTACAGGGAGGGAATCAGCCCCAGCATTTT.

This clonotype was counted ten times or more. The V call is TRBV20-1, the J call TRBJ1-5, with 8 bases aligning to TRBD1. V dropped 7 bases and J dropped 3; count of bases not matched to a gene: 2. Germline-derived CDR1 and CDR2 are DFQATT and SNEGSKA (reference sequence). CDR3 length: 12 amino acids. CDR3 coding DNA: TGCAGTGAGGACAGGGACAATCAGCCCCAGCATTTT. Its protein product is CSEDRDNQPQHF.

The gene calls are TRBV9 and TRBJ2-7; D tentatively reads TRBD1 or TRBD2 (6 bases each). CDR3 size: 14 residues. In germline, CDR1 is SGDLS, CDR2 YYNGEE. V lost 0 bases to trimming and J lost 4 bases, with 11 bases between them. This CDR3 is CASSVEGGTYEQYF. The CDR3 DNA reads TGTGCCAGCAGCGTAGAGGGGGGCACTTACGAGCAGTACTTC.

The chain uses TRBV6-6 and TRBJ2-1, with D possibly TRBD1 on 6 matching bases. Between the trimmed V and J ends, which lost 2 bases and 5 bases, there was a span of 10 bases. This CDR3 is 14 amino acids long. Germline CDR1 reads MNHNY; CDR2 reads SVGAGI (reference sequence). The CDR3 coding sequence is TGTGCCAGCAGTTACGACGGACAGAACAATGAGCAGTTCTTC. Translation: CASSYDGQNNEQFF.

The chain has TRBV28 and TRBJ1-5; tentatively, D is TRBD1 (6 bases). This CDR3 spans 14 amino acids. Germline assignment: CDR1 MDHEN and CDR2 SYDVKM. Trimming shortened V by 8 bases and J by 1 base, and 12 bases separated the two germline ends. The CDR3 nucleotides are TGTGCCAGCGGGGGGACAATAAGCAATCAGCCCCAGCATTTT. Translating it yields CASGGTISNQPQHF.

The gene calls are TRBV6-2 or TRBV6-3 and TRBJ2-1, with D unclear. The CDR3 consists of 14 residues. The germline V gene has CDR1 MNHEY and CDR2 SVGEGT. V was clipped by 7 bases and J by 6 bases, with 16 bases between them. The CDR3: CASTDSFRPNEQFF. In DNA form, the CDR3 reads TGTGCCAGCACAGACTCATTTCGACCCAATGAGCAGTTCTTC.

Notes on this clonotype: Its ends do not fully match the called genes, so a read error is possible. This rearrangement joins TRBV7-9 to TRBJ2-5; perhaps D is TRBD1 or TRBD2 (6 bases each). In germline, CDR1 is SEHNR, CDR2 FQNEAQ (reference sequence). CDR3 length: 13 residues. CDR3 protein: CASSSTLGGTHYF. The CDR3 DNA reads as TGTGCCAGCAGCTCAACACTAGGGGGGACCCATTACTTC.

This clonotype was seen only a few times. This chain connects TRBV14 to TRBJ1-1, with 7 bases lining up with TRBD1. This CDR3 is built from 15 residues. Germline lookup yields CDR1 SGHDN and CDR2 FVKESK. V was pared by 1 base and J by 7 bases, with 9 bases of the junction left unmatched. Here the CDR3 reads CASSQAGDSRIEAFF. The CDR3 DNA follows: TGTGCCAGCAGCCAAGCGGGGGACAGCCGAATTGAAGCTTTCTTT.

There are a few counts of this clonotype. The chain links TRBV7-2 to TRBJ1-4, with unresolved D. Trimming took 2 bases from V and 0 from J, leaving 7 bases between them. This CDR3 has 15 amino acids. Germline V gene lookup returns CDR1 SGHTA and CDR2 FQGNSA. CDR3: CASSLSAATNEKLFF. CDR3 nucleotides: TGTGCCAGCAGCTTATCTGCTGCAACTAATGAAAAACTGTTTTTT. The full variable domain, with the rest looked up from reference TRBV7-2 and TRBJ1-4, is GAGVSQSPSNKVTEKGKDVELRCDPISGHTALYWYRQSLGQGLEFLIYFQGNSAPDKSGLPSDRFSAERTGGSVSTLTIQRTQQEDSAVYLCASSLSAATNEKLFFGSGTQLSVL.

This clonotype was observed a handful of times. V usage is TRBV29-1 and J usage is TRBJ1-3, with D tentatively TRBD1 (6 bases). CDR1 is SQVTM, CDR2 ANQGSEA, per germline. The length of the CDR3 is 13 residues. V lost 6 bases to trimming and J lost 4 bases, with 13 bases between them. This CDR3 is CSVVRDIGNTIYF. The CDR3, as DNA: TGCAGCGTGGTCCGGGACATCGGAAACACCATATATTTT.

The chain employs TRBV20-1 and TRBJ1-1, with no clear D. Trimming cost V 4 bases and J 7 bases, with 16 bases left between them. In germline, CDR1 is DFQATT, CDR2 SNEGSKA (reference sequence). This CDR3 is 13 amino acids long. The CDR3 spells CSAKAHRVIEAFF. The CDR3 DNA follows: TGCAGTGCTAAAGCCCACAGAGTTATTGAAGCTTTCTTT.

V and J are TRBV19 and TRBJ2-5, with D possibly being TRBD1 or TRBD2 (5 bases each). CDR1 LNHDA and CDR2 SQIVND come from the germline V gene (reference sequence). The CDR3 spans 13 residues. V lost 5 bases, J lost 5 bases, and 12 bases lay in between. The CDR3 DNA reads TGTGCCAGTAGTTTTTCCGAGGGGGAGACCCAGTACTTC. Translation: CASSFSEGETQYF.

DNA for the CDR3: TGTGCCAGCAGCCCAGACCGGGACTGGACAGGAGTCAATGAGCAGTTCTTC. Protein product: CASSPDRDWTGVNEQFF. V is TRBV3-1 and J is TRBJ2-1; the D gene is possibly TRBD1 (7 bases). Germline V gene sequence: CDR1 LGHDT, CDR2 YNNKEL (reference sequence). This CDR3 contains 17 residues. V lost 4 bases and J 6 bases, leaving 22 bases between the germline ends.

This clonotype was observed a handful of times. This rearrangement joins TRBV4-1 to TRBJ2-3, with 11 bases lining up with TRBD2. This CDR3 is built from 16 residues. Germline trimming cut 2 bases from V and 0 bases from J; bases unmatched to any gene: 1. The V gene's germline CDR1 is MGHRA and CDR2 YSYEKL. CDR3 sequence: CASSQRLAGSTDTQYF. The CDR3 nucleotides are TGCGCCAGCAGCCAACGACTAGCGGGGAGCACAGATACGCAGTATTTT.

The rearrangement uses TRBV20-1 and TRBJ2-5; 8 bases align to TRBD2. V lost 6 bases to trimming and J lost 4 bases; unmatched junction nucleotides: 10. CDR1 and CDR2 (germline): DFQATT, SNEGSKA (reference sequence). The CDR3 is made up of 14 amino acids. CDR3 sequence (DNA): TGCAGTGCCGGGGGGGGACGGACGGGAGAGACCCAGTACTTC. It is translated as CSAGGGRTGETQYF.

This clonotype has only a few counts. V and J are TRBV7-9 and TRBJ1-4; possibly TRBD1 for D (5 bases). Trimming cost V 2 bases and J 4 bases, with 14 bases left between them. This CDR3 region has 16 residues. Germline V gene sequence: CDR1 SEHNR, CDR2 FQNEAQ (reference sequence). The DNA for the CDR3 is TGTGCCAGCAGCTTATCTTCAGGGAGGCTTAATGAAAAACTGTTTTTT. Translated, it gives CASSLSSGRLNEKLFF.

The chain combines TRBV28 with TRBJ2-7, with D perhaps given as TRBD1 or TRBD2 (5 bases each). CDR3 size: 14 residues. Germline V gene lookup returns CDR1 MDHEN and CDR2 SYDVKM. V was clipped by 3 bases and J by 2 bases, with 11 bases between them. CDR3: CASSFPRDPYEQYF. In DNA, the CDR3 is TGTGCCAGCAGTTTTCCCCGGGACCCCTACGAGCAGTACTTC.

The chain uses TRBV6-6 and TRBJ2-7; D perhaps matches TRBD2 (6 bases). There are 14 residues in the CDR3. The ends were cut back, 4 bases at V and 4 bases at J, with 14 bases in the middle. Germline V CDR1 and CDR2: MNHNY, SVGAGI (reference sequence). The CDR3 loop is CASSSFLASYEQYF. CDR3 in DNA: TGTGCCAGCAGTTCCTTTCTAGCGAGTTACGAGCAGTACTTC.

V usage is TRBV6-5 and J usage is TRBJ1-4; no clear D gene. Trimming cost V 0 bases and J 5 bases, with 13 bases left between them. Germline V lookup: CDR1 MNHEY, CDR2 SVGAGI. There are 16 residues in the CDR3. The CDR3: CASSYSVARLNEKLFF. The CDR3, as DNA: TGTGCCAGCAGTTACTCGGTGGCCAGGCTGAATGAAAAACTGTTTTTT.

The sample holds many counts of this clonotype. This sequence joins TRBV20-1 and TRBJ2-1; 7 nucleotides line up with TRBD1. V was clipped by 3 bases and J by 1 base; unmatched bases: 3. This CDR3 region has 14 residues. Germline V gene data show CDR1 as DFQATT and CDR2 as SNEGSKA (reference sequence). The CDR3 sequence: CSASVRGSYNEQFF. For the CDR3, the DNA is TGCAGTGCTAGTGTCAGGGGGTCCTACAATGAGCAGTTCTTC.

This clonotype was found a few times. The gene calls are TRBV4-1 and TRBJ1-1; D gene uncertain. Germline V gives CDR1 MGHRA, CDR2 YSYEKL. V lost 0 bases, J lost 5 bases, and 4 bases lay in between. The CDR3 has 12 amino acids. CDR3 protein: CASSQDVTEAFF. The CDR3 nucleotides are TGCGCCAGCAGCCAAGATGTAACTGAAGCTTTCTTT.

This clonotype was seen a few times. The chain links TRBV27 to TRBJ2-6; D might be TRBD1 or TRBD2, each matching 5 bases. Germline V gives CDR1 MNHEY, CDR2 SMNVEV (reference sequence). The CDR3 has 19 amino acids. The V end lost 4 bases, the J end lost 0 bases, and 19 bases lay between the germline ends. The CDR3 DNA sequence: TGTGCCAGCAGTTCGCCTTCGGCAGGGACGAGCTCTGGGGCCAACGTCCTGACTTTC. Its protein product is CASSSPSAGTSSGANVLTF.

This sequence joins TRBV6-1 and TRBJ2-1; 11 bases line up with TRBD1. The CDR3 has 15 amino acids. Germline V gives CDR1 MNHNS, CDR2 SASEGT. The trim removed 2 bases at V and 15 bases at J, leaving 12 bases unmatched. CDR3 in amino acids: CASSENYKGQGGWFF. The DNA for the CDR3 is TGTGCCAGCAGTGAAAATTATAAGGGACAGGGGGGGTGGTTCTTC.

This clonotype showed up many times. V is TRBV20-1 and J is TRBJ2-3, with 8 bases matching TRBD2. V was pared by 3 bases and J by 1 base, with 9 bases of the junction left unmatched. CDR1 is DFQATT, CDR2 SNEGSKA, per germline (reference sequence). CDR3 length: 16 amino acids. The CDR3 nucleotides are TGCAGTGCTAGCCCCCTTCGGCGGGAGGGCACAGATACGCAGTATTTT. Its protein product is CSASPLRREGTDTQYF.

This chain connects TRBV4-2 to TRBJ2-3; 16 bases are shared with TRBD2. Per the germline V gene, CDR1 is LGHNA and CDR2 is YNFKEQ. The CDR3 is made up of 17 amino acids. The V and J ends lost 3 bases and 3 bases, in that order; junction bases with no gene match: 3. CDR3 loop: CASSHEGLAGGTDTQYF. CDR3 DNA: TGTGCCAGCAGCCACGAGGGACTAGCGGGAGGGACAGATACGCAGTATTTT.

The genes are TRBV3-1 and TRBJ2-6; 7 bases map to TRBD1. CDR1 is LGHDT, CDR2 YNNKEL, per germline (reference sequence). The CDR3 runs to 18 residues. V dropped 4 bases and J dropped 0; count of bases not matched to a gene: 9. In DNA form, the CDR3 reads TGTGCCAGCAGCCGACCTGGACAGGAAATCTCTGGGGCCAACGTCCTGACTTTC. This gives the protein CASSRPGQEISGANVLTF.